Following are 23 T cell receptor beta chains from one sample sequenced in a study of beta chain features in type 1 diabetes. Regarding the study as a whole: Across all four CD4+ subsets, people with type 1 diabetes showed modestly shorter TCRB CDR3s.

The authors reverse transcribed all of the isolated RNA, so sequencing captured expressed TCRB transcripts. The method was immunoSEQ multiplex PCR; TCRdb's version includes in-frame clones alone and lacks a portion of them. The sample holds under 850,000 clones, about an eighth seen once. These receptors lack a known antigen. The sequenced sample was naive CD4+ T cells from blood. Every receptor here comes from a man between 18 and 35 years old with type 1 diabetes.

A remark on this clone: The same CDR3 also results from other DNA sequences found in this sample. The genes are TRBV7-9 and TRBJ1-1; 8 bases align to TRBD1. J was trimmed by 4 bases and V by 1 base; bases with no gene match: 2. There are 14 residues in the CDR3. Germline CDR1 is SEHNR and CDR2 is FQNEAQ (reference sequence). Here the CDR3 DNA reads TGTGCCAGCAGCTTAGGGACAGGGAGCACTGAAGCTTTCTTT. Translated: CASSLGTGSTEAFF.

This chain uses TRBV7-2 with TRBJ2-5; 8 bases are shared with TRBD2. The CDR3 has 18 amino acids. V shed 1 base, J shed 1 base, and the junction held 11 bases outside the gene matches. Germline assignment: CDR1 SGHTA and CDR2 FQGNSA. The CDR3 sequence is CASSLGTSNYGSQETQYF. The CDR3 nucleotides are TGTGCCAGCAGCTTAGGGACTAGCAACTATGGGTCCCAAGAGACCCAGTACTTC.

This clone was observed a few times. The J gene is TRBJ1-2, the V gene TRBV29-1, with TRBD1 identical over 7 bases. The V and J ends lost 4 bases and 4 bases, in that order; junction bases with no gene match: 9. Germline-derived CDR1 and CDR2 are SQVTM and ANQGSEA. This CDR3 spans 14 amino acids. CDR3 sequence: CSVAGTANIYGYTF. In DNA form, the CDR3 reads TGCAGCGTTGCCGGGACAGCAAACATCTATGGCTACACCTTC. Supplemented by reference TRBV29-1 and TRBJ1-2, the full variable domain reads SAVISQKPSRDICQRGTSLTIQCQVDSQVTMMFWYRQQPGQSLTLIATANQGSEATYESGFVIDKFPISRPNLTFSTLTVSNMSPEDSSIYLCSVAGTANIYGYTFGSGTRLTVV.

This clone was counted only a few times. The chain joins TRBV7-3 to TRBJ2-1, with 10 bases identical to TRBD1. The CDR3 length is 15 residues. CDR1 is SGHTA, CDR2 FQGTGA, per germline. Losses at the gene ends were 4 bases for V and 9 bases for J; bases not matched to a gene: 9. Written as DNA, the CDR3 is TGTGCCAGCAGCTCTACGGGACAGGGGTTAAGTGAGCAGTTCTTC. It encodes CASSSTGQGLSEQFF. Complete variable domain (other parts from reference TRBV7-3 and TRBJ2-1): GAGVSQTPSNKVTEKGKYVELRCDPISGHTALYWYRQSLGQGPEFLIYFQGTGAADDSGLPNDRFFAVRPEGSVSTLKIQRTERGDSAVYLCASSSTGQGLSEQFFGPGTRLTVL.

The chain employs TRBV29-1 and TRBJ1-1, with D possibly matching TRBD1 (5 bases). Per germline, CDR1 SQVTM and CDR2 ANQGSEA. The CDR3 runs to 14 residues. V gave up 3 bases and J gave up 0 bases, with 11 bases separating them. CDR3 nucleotides: TGCAGCGTTGATGGCAGACAGCTGAACACTGAAGCTTTCTTT. Translation: CSVDGRQLNTEAFF.

This clone came up a few times. The V and J genes are TRBV6-1 and TRBJ2-5; D gene unclear. This CDR3 contains 13 residues. Germline CDR1 MNHNS, CDR2 SASEGT. The ends were cut back, 0 bases at V and 7 bases at J, with 9 bases in the middle. This chain's CDR3 is CASSEAPPATQYF. The CDR3, as DNA: TGTGCCAGCAGTGAAGCCCCCCCGGCGACCCAGTACTTC.

The chain employs TRBV7-9 and TRBJ2-5; 10 bases match TRBD1. The germline V gene encodes CDR1 SEHNR and CDR2 FQNEAQ (reference sequence). CDR3 size: 17 residues. The V gene end was trimmed by 1 base and the J gene end by 3 bases; junction bases not matched to a gene: 8. The CDR3, as DNA: TGTGCCAGCAGCTTAGAATTGGAGACAGGGGGCAAAGAGACCCAGTACTTC. It is translated as CASSLELETGGKETQYF.

The CDR3: CASSQEPTSWETQYF. CDR3 DNA: TGCGCCAGCAGCCAGGAACCGACTAGCTGGGAGACCCAGTACTTC. The chain has TRBV4-1 and TRBJ2-5; 7 bases are shared with TRBD2. The CDR3 covers 15 residues. The V gene's germline CDR1 is MGHRA and CDR2 YSYEKL. V lost 3 bases and J lost 5; bases outside the gene matches: 9.

This clone was recorded a few times. The J gene is TRBJ2-7, the V gene TRBV6-6; 7 bases line up with TRBD1. Germline lookup yields CDR1 MNHNY and CDR2 SVGAGI (reference sequence). V lost 5 bases and J lost 4; bases outside the gene matches: 11. This CDR3 comprises 15 residues. The CDR3 loop reads CASSPDRVEGYEQYF. CDR3 in DNA: TGTGCCAGCAGTCCAGACAGGGTAGAAGGGTACGAGCAGTACTTC.

This clone was counted between two and nine times. J is TRBJ2-1 and V is TRBV14; 7 bases fit TRBD2. V shed 1 base and J 4 bases; nucleotides not matched to a gene: 7. The CDR3 runs 16 residues. Germline V gives CDR1 SGHDN, CDR2 FVKESK. The CDR3 region is CASSQAGRGGYNEQFF. CDR3 sequence (DNA): TGTGCCAGCAGCCAAGCGGGTAGGGGAGGGTACAATGAGCAGTTCTTC.

V is TRBV5-1 and J is TRBJ2-1, with a weak D call TRBD2 (5 bases). The germline gives CDR1 SGHRS, CDR2 YFSETQ. The CDR3 is 13 residues long. The V and J ends lost 5 bases and 8 bases respectively, with 14 bases between them. The CDR3 DNA follows: TGCGCCAGCAGACCCTTACTCGGGGATGAGCAGTTCTTC. Translated, it gives CASRPLLGDEQFF. The whole variable domain, remainder taken from reference TRBV5-1 and TRBJ2-1, is KAGVTQTPRYLIKTRGQQVTLSCSPISGHRSVSWYQQTPGQGLQFLFEYFSETQRNKGNFPGRFSGRQFSNSRSEMNVSTLELGDSALYLCASRPLLGDEQFFGPGTRLTVL.

The table lists this clone with a few counts. The J gene is TRBJ1-2, the V gene TRBV30; 11 bases line up with TRBD1. J was trimmed by 11 bases and V by 6 bases; bases with no gene match: 11. The CDR3 loop spans 13 amino acids. Germline V lookup: CDR1 GTSNPN, CDR2 SVGIG (reference sequence). CDR3 sequence: CACRTGGDSRYTF. DNA of the CDR3: TGTGCCTGCCGGACAGGGGGCGATTCCCGGTACACCTTC. The full variable domain, its missing parts supplied by reference TRBV30 and TRBJ1-2, is SQTIHQWPATLVQPVGSPLSLECTVEGTSNPNLYWYRQAAGRGLQLLFYSVGIGQISSEVPQNLSASRPQDRQFILSSKKLLLSDSGFYLCACRTGGDSRYTFGSGTRLTVV.

In this sample, this clone turned up a few times. The chain employs TRBV14 and TRBJ1-2; D gene uncertain. Germline V gene data show CDR1 as SGHDN and CDR2 as FVKESK. The CDR3 contains 15 residues. V was cut by 0 bases and J by 2 bases, with 10 bases left in between. The CDR3 coding sequence is TGTGCCAGCAGCCAAGATACGGGCCGCAACTATGGCTACACCTTC. Its translation is CASSQDTGRNYGYTF.

This clone was recorded a few times. This sequence joins TRBV29-1 and TRBJ1-1, with D unclear. V lost 7 bases and J lost 5, with 14 bases in between. The germline gives CDR1 SQVTM, CDR2 ANQGSEA. CDR3 length: 12 amino acids. Here the CDR3 DNA reads TGCAGCGCCTACAGTATGGGAACTGAAGCTTTCTTT. Translated: CSAYSMGTEAFF.

This sequence joins TRBV30 and TRBJ2-7; D is possibly TRBD1 (5 bases). Germline assignment: CDR1 GTSNPN and CDR2 SVGIG (reference sequence). The V gene lost 0 bases and the J gene lost 6 bases, with 15 bases spanning the gap. This CDR3 has 14 amino acids. The CDR3 nucleotides are TGTGCCTGGAGTGTGGCAGGGTCCCTTGGCGAGCAGTACTTC. Translation: CAWSVAGSLGEQYF.

In this sample, this clone turned up a few times. The V gene is TRBV6-6, the J gene TRBJ2-4; a possible D gene is TRBD2 (5 bases). The length of the CDR3 is 16 residues. Germline V gene sequence: CDR1 MNHNY, CDR2 SVGAGI (reference sequence). V gave up 2 bases and J gave up 3 bases, with 14 bases separating them. In DNA form, the CDR3 reads TGTGCCAGCAGTTACAGCTACCGGCGGGTCAAAAACATTCAGTACTTC. As protein: CASSYSYRRVKNIQYF.

This clone was picked up a small number of times. The V call is TRBV14, the J call TRBJ2-1; D is ambiguous. The CDR3 covers 12 residues. Trimming shortened V by 1 base and J by 8 bases, and 6 bases separated the two germline ends. Germline V gives CDR1 SGHDN, CDR2 FVKESK. CDR3 region: CASSQGGYEQFF. The CDR3 DNA reads TGTGCCAGCAGCCAAGGAGGATATGAGCAGTTCTTC.

The chain recombines TRBV20-1 with TRBJ1-1, with D tentatively TRBD1 (6 bases). The V gene lost 6 bases and the J gene lost 11 bases, with 16 bases spanning the gap. Germline V gives CDR1 DFQATT, CDR2 SNEGSKA (reference sequence). The CDR3 contains 11 residues. CDR3 coding DNA: TGCAGTGCCCCCGGGGGCCTGATGGCTTTCTTT. This encodes CSAPGGLMAFF.

The gene calls are TRBV5-6 and TRBJ1-5; D not certain. V was clipped by 1 base and J by 13 bases, with 15 bases between them. Germline V gene lookup returns CDR1 SGHDT and CDR2 YYEEEE. This CDR3 has 13 amino acids. DNA of the CDR3: TGTGCCAGCAGCTTGAGGGCGGCGGAGTCGCAGCATTTT. It encodes CASSLRAAESQHF.

The chain recombines TRBV7-9 with TRBJ2-2; 7 nucleotides match TRBD2. The CDR3 runs to 16 residues. Germline V gene data show CDR1 as SEHNR and CDR2 as FQNEAQ (reference sequence). Losses at the gene ends were 4 bases for V and 0 bases for J; bases not matched to a gene: 5. The CDR3 region has the DNA TGTGCCAGCAGCTCGAGCGGGGAGGCGAACACCGGGGAGCTGTTTTTT. Amino acids: CASSSSGEANTGELFF.

Only a few counts were recorded for this clone. This chain uses TRBV6-5 with TRBJ1-3, with a tentative D call TRBD1 (6 bases). Between the trimmed V and J ends, which lost 5 bases and 1 base, there was a span of 12 bases. The CDR3 totals 15 residues. CDR1 MNHEY and CDR2 SVGAGI come from the germline V gene. CDR3 bases: TGTGCCAGCAGTCCGGACAGAGTTTCTGGAAACACCATATATTTT. It encodes CASSPDRVSGNTIYF.

The V gene is TRBV6-5, the J gene TRBJ1-1, with D unclear. V lost 6 bases and J 3 bases, leaving 14 bases between the germline ends. The CDR3 is made up of 14 amino acids. The germline CDR1 and CDR2 sequences are MNHEY and SVGAGI. DNA of the CDR3: TGTGCCAGCAGCCGGCAGGCGGGTTACACTGAAGCTTTCTTT. This codes for CASSRQAGYTEAFF.

This clone showed up just a few times. DNA for the CDR3: TGTGCCACCAGCAGTCCCCAGGGGGCGAGGACTGAAGCTTTCTTT. Its translation is CATSSPQGARTEAFF. The rearrangement joins TRBV15 to TRBJ1-1; 8 nucleotides match TRBD1. The CDR3 length is 15 residues. From germline, CDR1 is LNHNV and CDR2 YYDKDF (reference sequence). With 3 bases clipped from V and 5 bases from J, the junction kept 8 bases outside the gene matches.